A single sample is the source of the 16 T cell receptor beta chains below, sequenced in a study of blood T cell repertoires in COVID-19. Libraries were prepared by immunoSEQ multiplex PCR; TCRdb keeps only in-frame clonotypes and omits some of them. The sample holds 270,000 or so clones, 89% seen once. The sequenced sample consisted of peripheral blood. The receptors come from a middle-aged woman who had recovered from COVID-19.

The chain carries TRBV2 and TRBJ2-3, with 7 nucleotides matching TRBD1. The CDR3 spans 14 residues. The germline V gene has CDR1 SNHLY and CDR2 FYNNEI. V shed 2 bases and J 3 bases; nucleotides not matched to a gene: 2. CDR3 DNA sequence: TGTGCCAGCAGTGAATTGGGACAGACAGATACGCAGTATTTT. Amino acid sequence: CASSELGQTDTQYF. Full variable domain (remainder filled in from reference TRBV2 and TRBJ2-3): EPEVTQTPSHQVTQMGQEVILRCVPISNHLYFYWYRQILGQKVEFLVSFYNNEISEKSEIFDDQFSVERPDGSNFTLKIRSTKLEDSAMYFCASSELGQTDTQYFGPGTRLTVL.

The DNA of the CDR3 is TGCGCCAGCAGCTTGGATGGTAGCTGGCAAGAGACCCAGTACTTC. Its protein is CASSLDGSWQETQYF. The rearrangement links TRBV5-1 to TRBJ2-5; no firm D call. Trimming removed 0 bases at V and 2 bases at J, with 11 bases between. The CDR3 runs 15 residues. Looked up from germline, CDR1 is SGHRS and CDR2 is YFSETQ.

This chain links TRBV5-4 with TRBJ2-1; TRBD2 aligns across 14 bases. The CDR3 is made up of 18 amino acids. CDR1 SGHNT and CDR2 YYREEE come from the germline V gene (reference sequence). With 3 bases clipped from V and 0 bases from J, the junction kept 5 bases outside the gene matches. This chain's CDR3 is CASSSGLAGVPSYNEQFF. DNA for the CDR3: TGTGCCAGCAGCTCGGGACTAGCGGGAGTCCCCTCCTACAATGAGCAGTTCTTC. Full variable domain (rest looked up from reference TRBV5-4 and TRBJ2-1): ETGVTQSPTHLIKTRGQQVTLRCSSQSGHNTVSWYQQALGQGPQFIFQYYREEENGRGNFPPRFSGLQFPNYSSELNVNALELDDSALYLCASSSGLAGVPSYNEQFFGPGTRLTVL.

The chain joins TRBV5-5 to TRBJ2-1; the match to TRBD1 covers 11 bases. V lost 4 bases and J lost 9; bases outside the gene matches: 6. The CDR3 consists of 14 residues. Per the germline V gene, CDR1 is SGHKS and CDR2 is YYEKEE (reference sequence). In DNA form, the CDR3 reads TGTGCCAGCAGCCGGGACAGGGGGTCGGGTGAGCAGTTCTTC. This sequence encodes CASSRDRGSGEQFF.

J is TRBJ1-1 and V is TRBV6-4, with no clear D. The CDR3 spans 13 residues. Germline-derived CDR1 and CDR2 are MRHNA and SNTAGT. Trimming shortened V by 5 bases and J by 1 base, and 8 bases separated the two germline ends. The CDR3 region has the DNA TGTGCCAGCAGTTCGCAGGAGAACACTGAAGCTTTCTTT. It yields the protein CASSSQENTEAFF.

This chain links TRBV10-2 with TRBJ2-1, with TRBD2 identical over 9 bases. Germline V gene sequence: CDR1 WSHSY, CDR2 SAAADI. There are 13 residues in the CDR3. CDR3 nucleotides: TGCGCGGGGGCGGGGGGGATCAACAATGAGCAGTTCTTC. Translating gives CAGAGGINNEQFF.

The gene calls are TRBV3-1 (or the pseudogene TRBV3-2) and TRBJ1-2, with 8 bases matching TRBD1. J gave up 7 bases and V 4 bases, and 5 bases lay outside the gene matches. Germline CDR1 and CDR2: LGHDT and YNNKEL (reference sequence). There are 13 residues in the CDR3. CDR3 protein: CASSPRQGAGYTF. CDR3 in DNA: TGTGCCAGCAGCCCCCGCCAGGGGGCTGGCTACACCTTC.

The count of this clone is one. The chain carries TRBV19 and TRBJ2-1; possible D gene TRBD1, 6 bases. The germline CDR1 and CDR2 sequences are LNHDA and SQIVND (reference sequence). V lost 6 bases to trimming and J lost 7 bases, with 16 bases between them. This CDR3 is 14 amino acids long. The CDR3 loop reads CASRVGQGWNEQFF. CDR3 nucleotide sequence: TGTGCCAGTAGAGTAGGCCAGGGGTGGAATGAGCAGTTCTTC.

The chain is built from TRBV20-1 and TRBJ1-1, with D uncertain. This CDR3 contains 13 residues. Germline V gene sequence: CDR1 DFQATT, CDR2 SNEGSKA (reference sequence). Deletions cut 3 bases from V and 4 bases from J, with 12 bases between. The CDR3 protein is CSASTGSGTEAFF. In DNA, the CDR3 is TGCAGTGCTAGTACTGGGTCAGGCACTGAAGCTTTCTTT.

The chain employs TRBV19 and TRBJ2-2; D may be TRBD1 (5 bases). Germline values: CDR1 LNHDA, CDR2 SQIVND (reference sequence). Deletions cut 4 bases from V and 4 bases from J, with 16 bases between. This CDR3 region has 16 residues. The CDR3 region has the DNA TGTGCCAGTAGTAAACCGACAGTTTTAGGCACCGGGGAGCTGTTTTTT. Its translation is CASSKPTVLGTGELFF.

The chain couples TRBV7-9 to TRBJ1-2; possible D gene TRBD1, 5 bases. This CDR3 spans 14 amino acids. V was trimmed by 3 bases and J by 5 bases, leaving 13 bases between them. Germline values: CDR1 SEHNR, CDR2 FQNEAQ (reference sequence). CDR3 sequence reads: CASSFKGDGYGYTF. In DNA, the CDR3 is TGTGCCAGCAGCTTTAAAGGGGATGGGTATGGCTACACCTTC.

The genes are TRBV5-1 and TRBJ2-7; no definite D call. The CDR3 loop spans 14 amino acids. The V end was cut by 2 bases, the J end by 7 bases, with 16 bases between. Germline-derived CDR1 and CDR2 are SGHRS and YFSETQ. The CDR3, as DNA: TGCGCCAGCAGCTTATCCTCACCAGGTGTTGAGCAGTACGTC. Translated: CASSLSSPGVEQYV.

This clone was seen a single time. The chain uses TRBV3-1 (or the pseudogene TRBV3-2) and TRBJ1-6; a possible D gene is TRBD1 (5 bases). Germline-derived CDR1 and CDR2 are LGHDT and YNNKEL (reference sequence). The V gene lost 4 bases and the J gene lost 6 bases, with 10 bases spanning the gap. The CDR3 consists of 14 residues. The CDR3 loop is CASSLPGGNSPLHF. The DNA for the CDR3 is TGTGCCAGCAGCCTCCCGGGGGGTAATTCACCCCTCCACTTT.

The V gene is TRBV7-8, the J gene TRBJ2-2, with TRBD1 identical over 7 bases. Germline assignment: CDR1 SGHVS and CDR2 FQNEAQ. This CDR3 has 16 amino acids. V dropped 5 bases and J dropped 4; count of bases not matched to a gene: 10. Here the CDR3 DNA reads TGTGCCAGCAGCCCCTTTATCAGGGGGTCCACCGGGGAGCTGTTTTTT. Translating gives CASSPFIRGSTGELFF.

The rearrangement links TRBV11-3 to TRBJ2-1; TRBD2 matches 8 bases. With 2 bases clipped from V and 6 bases from J, the junction kept 9 bases outside the gene matches. Germline CDR1 and CDR2: SGHNT and YENEEA. CDR3 length: 16 residues. CDR3 coding DNA: TGTGCCAGCAGCTTATACCCGGGACTAGAACCCAATGAGCAGTTCTTC. Translated, it gives CASSLYPGLEPNEQFF. The whole variable domain, filled in from reference TRBV11-3 and TRBJ2-1, reads EAGVVQSPRYKIIEKKQPVAFWCNPISGHNTLYWYLQNLGQGPELLIRYENEEAVDDSQLPKDRFSAERLKGVDSTLKIQPAELGDSAVYLCASSLYPGLEPNEQFFGPGTRLTVL.

The V and J genes are TRBV5-4 and TRBJ2-3, with TRBD1 identical over 12 bases. Germline V CDR1 and CDR2: SGHNT, YYREEE (reference sequence). This CDR3 is built from 16 residues. V lost 1 base and J lost 5; bases outside the gene matches: 5. The CDR3 loop reads CASSLRDRGRGDTQYF. For the CDR3, the DNA is TGTGCCAGCAGCTTGCGGGACAGGGGGCGTGGAGATACGCAGTATTTT. Filled out from reference TRBV5-4 and TRBJ2-3, the complete variable domain reads ETGVTQSPTHLIKTRGQQVTLRCSSQSGHNTVSWYQQALGQGPQFIFQYYREEENGRGNFPPRFSGLQFPNYSSELNVNALELDDSALYLCASSLRDRGRGDTQYFGPGTRLTVL.